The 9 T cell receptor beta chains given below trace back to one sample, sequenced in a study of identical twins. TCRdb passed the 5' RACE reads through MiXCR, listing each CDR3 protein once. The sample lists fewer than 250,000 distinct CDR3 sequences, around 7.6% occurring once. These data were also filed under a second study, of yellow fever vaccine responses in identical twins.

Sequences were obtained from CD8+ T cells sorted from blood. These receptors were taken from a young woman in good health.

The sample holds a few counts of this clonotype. In nucleotides, the CDR3 is TGCGCCAGCAGTGAATCGTTTGGGACTAGTGTTGTTGAGCAGTTCTTC. Protein product: CASSESFGTSVVEQFF. The V and J genes are TRBV10-2 and TRBJ2-1, with 8 bases lining up with TRBD2. CDR1 WSHSY and CDR2 SAAADI come from the germline V gene. J gave up 9 bases and V 3 bases, and 13 bases lay outside the gene matches. The CDR3 loop spans 16 amino acids.

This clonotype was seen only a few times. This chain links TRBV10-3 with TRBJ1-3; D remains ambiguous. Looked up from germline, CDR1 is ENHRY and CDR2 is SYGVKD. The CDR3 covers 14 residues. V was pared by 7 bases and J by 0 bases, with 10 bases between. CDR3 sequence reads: CAITDGGSGNTIYF. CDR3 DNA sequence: TGTGCCATCACCGACGGAGGCTCTGGAAACACCATATATTTT.

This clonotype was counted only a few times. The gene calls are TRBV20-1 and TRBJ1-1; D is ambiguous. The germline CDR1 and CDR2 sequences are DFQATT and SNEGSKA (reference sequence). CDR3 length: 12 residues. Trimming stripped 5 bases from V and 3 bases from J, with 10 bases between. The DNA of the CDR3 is TGCAGTGCTCTAGTCGGGCACACTGAAGCTTTCTTT. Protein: CSALVGHTEAFF.

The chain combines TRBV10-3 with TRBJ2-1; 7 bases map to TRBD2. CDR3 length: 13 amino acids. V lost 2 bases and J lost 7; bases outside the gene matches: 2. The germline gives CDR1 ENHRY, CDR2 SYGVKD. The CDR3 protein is CAISEAGDNEQFF. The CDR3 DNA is TGTGCCATCAGTGAGGCGGGGGATAATGAGCAGTTCTTC.

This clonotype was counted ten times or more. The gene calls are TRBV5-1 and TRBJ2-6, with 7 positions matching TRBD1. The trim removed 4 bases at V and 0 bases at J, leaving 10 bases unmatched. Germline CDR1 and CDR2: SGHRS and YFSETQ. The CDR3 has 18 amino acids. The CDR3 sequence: CASSPTGLLHSGANVLTF. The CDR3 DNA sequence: TGCGCCAGCAGCCCGACAGGGCTCCTACACTCTGGGGCCAACGTCCTGACTTTC.

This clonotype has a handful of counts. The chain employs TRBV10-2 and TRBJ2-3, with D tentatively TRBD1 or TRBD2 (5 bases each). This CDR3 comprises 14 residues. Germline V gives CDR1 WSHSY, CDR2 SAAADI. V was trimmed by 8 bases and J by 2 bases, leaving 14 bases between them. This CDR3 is CASYPGPYTDTQYF. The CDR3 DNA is TGCGCCAGCTACCCGGGACCATACACAGATACGCAGTATTTT.

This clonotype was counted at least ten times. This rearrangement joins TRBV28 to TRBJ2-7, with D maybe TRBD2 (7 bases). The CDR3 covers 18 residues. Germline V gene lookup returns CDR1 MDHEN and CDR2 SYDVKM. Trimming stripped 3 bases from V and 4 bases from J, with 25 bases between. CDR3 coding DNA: TGTGCCAGCAGTTTTATGCGGGACGGGGGGCCGGAGGCTTACGAGCAGTACTTC. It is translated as CASSFMRDGGPEAYEQYF.

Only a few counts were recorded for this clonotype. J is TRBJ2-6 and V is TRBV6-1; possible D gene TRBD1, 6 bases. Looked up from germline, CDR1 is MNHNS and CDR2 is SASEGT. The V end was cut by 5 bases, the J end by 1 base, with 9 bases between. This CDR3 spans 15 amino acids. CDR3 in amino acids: CASSPTGSGANVLTF. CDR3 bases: TGTGCCAGCAGTCCCACAGGGTCTGGGGCCAACGTCCTGACTTTC.

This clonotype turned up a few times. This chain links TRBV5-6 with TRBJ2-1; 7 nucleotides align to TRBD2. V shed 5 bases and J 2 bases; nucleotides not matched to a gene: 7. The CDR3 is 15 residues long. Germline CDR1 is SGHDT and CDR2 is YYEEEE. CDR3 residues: CASSHSGPPYNEQFF. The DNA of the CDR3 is TGTGCCAGCAGTCATAGCGGGCCGCCCTACAATGAGCAGTTCTTC.